Given below is one T cell receptor (beta chain) in context. This may be a read error: a much more frequent sequence differs by one nucleotide. The entry originates in a study of T cell repertoires in cytomegalovirus infection. TCRdb recomputed calls from the reads with MiXCR, one row per CDR3 protein. The data hold some 180,000 distinct CDR3 sequences, with about 17% observed a single time. The CDR3 is 16 residues long. V was cut by 7 bases and J by 2 bases, with 17 bases left in between. The germline CDR1 and CDR2 sequences are SGHVS and FQNEAQ. The chain carries TRBV7-8 and TRBJ2-2; weak D call: TRBD2 (5 bases). This TCR came from a human donor in good health (CMV status not recorded). Some clones in this sample may be carry-over from other donors' samples. The source material was CD8+ T cells from PBMCs. The CDR3 DNA reads as TGTGCCAGCACCTCGTTAGAGGGCGATAACACCGGGGAGCTGTTTTTT. Protein sequence: CASTSLEGDNTGELFF.